The present T cell receptor beta chain was sequenced within a study of blood T cell repertoires in COVID-19. The overall study: Sources were T cells, B-cell-depleted T cells, or PBMCs; the material itself was cDNA or gDNA.

Germline assignment: CDR1 MNHEY and CDR2 SVGAGI. J lost 6 bases, V lost 4 bases, and 1 base had no gene match. CDR3 length: 12 residues. The study drew participants aged about 18 to 89 years from under 30 US areas. Donors were grouped by their self-reported clinical history. Authors' methods: Reference gene primers were amplified, and this amplification served to estimate nucleated cell counts. Sequencing was performed with immunoSEQ multiplex PCR; in TCRdb, only in-frame clones are kept and a portion is missing. The V and J calls and the clone size are those of that table, but D and trimming were determined from the DNA. The sample lists 150,000 to 200,000 clones, over 75% seen once, with around 1.2% in the top ten.

The J gene is TRBJ1-2, the V gene TRBV6-5, with 8 bases fitting TRBD1. The sequencing sample was made of PBMCs or T cells enriched from blood (not recorded which). This TCR derives from a human donor with acute COVID-19. The donor label of this sample is uncertain. CDR3 coding DNA: TGTGCCAGCAGTTCGGACAGGGATGGCTACACCTTC. Its protein product is CASSSDRDGYTF.